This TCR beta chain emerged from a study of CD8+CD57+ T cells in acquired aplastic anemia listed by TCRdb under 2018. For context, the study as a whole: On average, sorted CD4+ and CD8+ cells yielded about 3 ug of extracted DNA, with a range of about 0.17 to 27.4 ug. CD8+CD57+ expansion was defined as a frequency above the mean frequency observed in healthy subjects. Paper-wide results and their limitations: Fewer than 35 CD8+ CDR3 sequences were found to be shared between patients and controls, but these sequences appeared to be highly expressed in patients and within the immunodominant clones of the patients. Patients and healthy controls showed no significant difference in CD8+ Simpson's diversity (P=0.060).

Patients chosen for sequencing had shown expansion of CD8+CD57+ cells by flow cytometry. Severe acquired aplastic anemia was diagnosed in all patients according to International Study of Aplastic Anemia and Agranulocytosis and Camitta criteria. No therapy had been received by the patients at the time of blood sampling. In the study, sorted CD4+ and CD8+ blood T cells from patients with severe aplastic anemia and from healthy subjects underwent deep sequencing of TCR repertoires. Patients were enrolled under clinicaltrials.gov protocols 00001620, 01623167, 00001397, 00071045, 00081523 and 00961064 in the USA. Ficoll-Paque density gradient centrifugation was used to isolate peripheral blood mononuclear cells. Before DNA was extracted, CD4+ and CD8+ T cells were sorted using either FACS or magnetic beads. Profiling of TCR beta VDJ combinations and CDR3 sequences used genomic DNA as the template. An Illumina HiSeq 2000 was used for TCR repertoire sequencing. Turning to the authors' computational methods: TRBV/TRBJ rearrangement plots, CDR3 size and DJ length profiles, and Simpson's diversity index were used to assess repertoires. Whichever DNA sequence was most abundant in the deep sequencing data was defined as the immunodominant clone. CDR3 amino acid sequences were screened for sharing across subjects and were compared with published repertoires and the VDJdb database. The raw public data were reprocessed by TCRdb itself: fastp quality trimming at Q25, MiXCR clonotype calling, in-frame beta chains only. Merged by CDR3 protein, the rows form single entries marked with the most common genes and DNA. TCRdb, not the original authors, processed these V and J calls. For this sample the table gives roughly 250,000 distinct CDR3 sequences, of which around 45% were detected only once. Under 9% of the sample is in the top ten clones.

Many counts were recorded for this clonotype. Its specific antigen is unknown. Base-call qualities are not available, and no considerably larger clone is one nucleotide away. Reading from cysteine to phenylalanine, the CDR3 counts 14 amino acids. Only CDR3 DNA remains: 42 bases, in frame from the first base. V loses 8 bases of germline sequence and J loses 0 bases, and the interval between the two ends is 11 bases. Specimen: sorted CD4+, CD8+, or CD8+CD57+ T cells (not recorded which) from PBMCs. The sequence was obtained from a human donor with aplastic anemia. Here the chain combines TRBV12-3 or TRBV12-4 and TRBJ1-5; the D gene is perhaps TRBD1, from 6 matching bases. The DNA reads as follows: TGTGCCAGCTCGACAGGTTATAGCAATCAGCCCCAGCATTTT. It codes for CASSTGYSNQPQHF.